This T cell receptor (beta chain) was recovered during a study of cytomegalovirus exposure and HLA in healthy donors. Study information: The 100 to 150 validation repertoires matched the roughly 700 first-cohort repertoires in platform, a later analysis reported. Study-wide findings and caveats: The authors listed 164 TCR beta chains as cytomegalovirus-associated. The tendency of first-cohort TCR clusters to co-occur in the 90 to 150 validation repertoires was the finding of a later analysis.

Some clones are missing from TCRdb's copy, which holds only in-frame ones; the method was immunoSEQ multiplex PCR. This table has under 400,000 clones, about nine tenths appearing once. The germline V gene encodes CDR1 MGHDK and CDR2 SYGVNS. V was clipped by 4 bases and J by 0 bases, with 9 bases between them. This CDR3 has 15 amino acids. As regards this clone: Its antigen is currently unknown.

This clonotype was sampled from a woman aged 18-35 years in good health and CMV-seronegative. The specimen was PBMCs. V and J are TRBV25-1 and TRBJ2-2; D possibly corresponds to TRBD1 (6 bases). CDR3: CASSVGGSNTGELFF. The DNA for the CDR3 is TGTGCCAGCAGTGTAGGGGGTTCGAACACCGGGGAGCTGTTTTTT.